This T cell receptor (beta chain) was identified during a study of shared clonotypes between healthy human individuals. About the study: In total, the donors were a couple of women and a few men aged 18 to 49. There were three CD4 naive, three CD4 memory, two CD8 naive and one CD8 memory plates per donor. Study-wide results and limits: Large sequencing depth failed to make sorted-subset sequencing complete, rarefaction showed. A generally larger estimated richness was seen in naive subsets than in memory subsets.

Some clones are missing from TCRdb's copy, which holds only in-frame ones; the method was immunoSEQ multiplex PCR. The table has 2 million to 2.5 million clones, approximately 93% seen once. CDR3 length equals 14 residues. Trimming shortened V by 5 bases and J by 7 bases, and 14 bases separated the two germline ends. Germline V gene sequence: CDR1 WNHNN, CDR2 SYGVQD (reference sequence). Points on this clone: Antigen specificity is unknown.

The chain is built from TRBV10-1 and TRBJ2-2, with D hard to call. This sequence originates from a man aged 18 to 30 in good health. Some clones in this sample may be carry-over from other donors' samples. The specimen was naive CD4+ T cells from PBMCs. Specified subset: CD45RA+ positively selected. DNA for the CDR3: TGCGCCAGCAGTCTCGGGTCCGGCGGCGGGGAGCTGTTTTTT. It yields the protein CASSLGSGGGELFF.